These T cell receptor beta chains were read from a single sample in a study of CD8+ T cells in alopecia areata. This table comes from immunoSEQ multiplex PCR, and its TCRdb copy is limited to in-frame clones, with some not included. The repertoire has 140,000 or so clones, around 51% of them found once; the top ten carry 0.95% to 1%. Sequenced material: CD4+ T cells sorted from blood, taken at week 0. Receptors originate from a human donor with alopecia areata. Each CDR3 is given with its conserved first and last residue. D genes are given only for firm matches. Clone size is shown for a subset of rows, as once, few, many or a class of expanded clone.

j_call: TRBJ2-7
v_call: TRBV9
clone_size: .
d_call: .
cdr3_aa: CASSVRGDDALGEQYF
cdr3_nt: TGTGCCAGCAGCGTTAGAGGAGACGACGCCCTGGGAGAGCAATACTTC

j_call: TRBJ2-3
v_call: TRBV29-1
clone_size: .
d_call: .
cdr3_aa: CSVEVSDTQYF
cdr3_nt: TGCAGCGTTGAGGTTTCAGATACGCAGTATTTT

j_call: TRBJ2-5
v_call: TRBV5-1
clone_size: .
d_call: TRBD1
cdr3_aa: CASSSKSQGGQETQYF
cdr3_nt: TGCGCCAGCAGCTCAAAGTCACAGGGGGGACAAGAGACCCAGTACTTC

j_call: TRBJ1-5
v_call: TRBV4-3
clone_size: .
d_call: .
cdr3_aa: CASSQDGNSNQPQHF
cdr3_nt: TGCGCCAGCAGCCAAGATGGAAATAGCAATCAGCCCCAGCATTTT

j_call: TRBJ2-3
v_call: TRBV10-3
clone_size: .
d_call: .
cdr3_aa: CAISGSTTRADTQYF
cdr3_nt: TGTGCCATCAGTGGGTCTACGACCCGGGCAGATACGCAGTATTTT

j_call: TRBJ2-5
v_call: TRBV10-3
clone_size: .
d_call: TRBD2
cdr3_aa: CAISRRESGQETQYF
cdr3_nt: TGTGCCATCTCTAGGCGGGAGTCTGGGCAAGAGACCCAGTACTTC

j_call: TRBJ1-1
v_call: TRBV30
clone_size: few
d_call: TRBD1
cdr3_aa: CAWDRGSGTEAFF
cdr3_nt: TGTGCCTGGGACAGGGGGAGCGGCACTGAAGCTTTCTTT

j_call: TRBJ1-1
v_call: TRBV30
clone_size: .
d_call: .
cdr3_aa: CAWSVRGYNTEAFF
cdr3_nt: TGTGCCTGGAGTGTACGAGGGTATAACACTGAAGCTTTCTTT

j_call: TRBJ2-7
v_call: TRBV7-9
clone_size: .
d_call: .
cdr3_aa: CASSPKSYEQYF
cdr3_nt: TGTGCCAGCAGCCCTAAATCCTACGAGCAGTACTTC

j_call: TRBJ2-3
v_call: TRBV6-5
clone_size: .
d_call: .
cdr3_aa: CASSYSYSSTDTQYF
cdr3_nt: TGTGCCAGCAGTTATAGCTACTCTAGCACAGATACGCAGTATTTT

j_call: TRBJ2-6
v_call: TRBV4-3
clone_size: .
d_call: .
cdr3_aa: CASSQDWGAGANVLTF
cdr3_nt: TGCGCCAGCAGCCAAGATTGGGGCGCTGGGGCCAACGTCCTGACTTTC

j_call: TRBJ1-2
v_call: TRBV6-6
clone_size: .
d_call: .
cdr3_aa: CASSSPQGIGYTF
cdr3_nt: TGTGCCAGCAGTTCACCACAGGGCATTGGCTACACCTTC

j_call: TRBJ2-1
v_call: TRBV19
clone_size: .
d_call: .
cdr3_aa: CASSRGSYNEQFF
cdr3_nt: TGTGCCAGTAGTCGGGGGTCCTACAATGAGCAGTTCTTC

j_call: TRBJ2-5
v_call: TRBV9
clone_size: .
d_call: .
cdr3_aa: CASSLGRLETQYF
cdr3_nt: TGTGCCAGCAGCCTCGGGAGATTAGAGACCCAGTACTTC

j_call: TRBJ1-3
v_call: TRBV7-2
clone_size: .
d_call: .
cdr3_aa: CASSLVSSTSSGNTIYF
cdr3_nt: TGTGCCAGCAGCTTAGTTTCTTCCACGAGCTCTGGAAACACCATATATTTT

j_call: TRBJ2-2
v_call: TRBV4-3
clone_size: .
d_call: TRBD2
cdr3_aa: CASSQEMSGRAGTGELFF
cdr3_nt: TGCGCCAGCAGCCAAGAGATGAGCGGGAGGGCCGGAACCGGGGAGCTGTTTTTT

j_call: TRBJ2-7
v_call: TRBV28
clone_size: .
d_call: TRBD1
cdr3_aa: CASSSPGQGSYEQYF
cdr3_nt: TGTGCCAGCAGTTCCCCGGGACAGGGATCCTACGAGCAGTACTTC

j_call: TRBJ1-3
v_call: TRBV11-2
clone_size: few
d_call: .
cdr3_aa: CASSLGGTDTIYF
cdr3_nt: TGTGCCAGCAGCTTGGGGGGCACGGACACCATATATTTT

j_call: TRBJ2-3
v_call: TRBV25-1
clone_size: .
d_call: .
cdr3_aa: CASSERNYITDTQYF
cdr3_nt: TGTGCCAGCTCAGAGCGAAACTATATCACAGATACGCAGTATTTT

j_call: TRBJ1-5
v_call: TRBV30
clone_size: .
d_call: .
cdr3_aa: CAWARGPDQPQHF
cdr3_nt: TGTGCCTGGGCCAGGGGACCGGATCAGCCCCAGCATTTT

j_call: TRBJ1-3
v_call: TRBV29-1
clone_size: .
d_call: .
cdr3_aa: CSIRNSGNTIYF
cdr3_nt: TGCAGCATCAGGAACTCTGGAAACACCATATATTTT

j_call: TRBJ1-2
v_call: TRBV6-5
clone_size: .
d_call: .
cdr3_aa: CASSTLLTGLYGYTF
cdr3_nt: TGTGCCAGCAGTACTCTCCTGACAGGTTTATATGGCTACACCTTC

j_call: TRBJ1-4
v_call: TRBV29-1
clone_size: .
d_call: .
cdr3_aa: CSVVRATNEKLFF
cdr3_nt: TGCAGCGTTGTTCGTGCAACTAATGAAAAACTGTTTTTT